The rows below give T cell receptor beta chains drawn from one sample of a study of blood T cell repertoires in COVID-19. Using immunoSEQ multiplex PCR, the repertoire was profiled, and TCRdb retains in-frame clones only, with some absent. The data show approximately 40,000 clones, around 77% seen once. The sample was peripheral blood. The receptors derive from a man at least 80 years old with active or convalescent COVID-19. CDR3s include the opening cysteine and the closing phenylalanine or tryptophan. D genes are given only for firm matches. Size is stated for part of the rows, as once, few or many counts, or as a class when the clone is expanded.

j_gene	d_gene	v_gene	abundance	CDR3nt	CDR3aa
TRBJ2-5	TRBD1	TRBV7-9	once	TGTGCCAGCAGCTTAACCCCGACAGGGCAAGAGACCCAGTACTTC	CASSLTPTGQETQYF
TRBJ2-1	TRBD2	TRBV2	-	TGTGCCAGCAGCGAAGACCTAGCGGGAGGCGGTGAGCAGTTCTTC	CASSEDLAGGGEQFF
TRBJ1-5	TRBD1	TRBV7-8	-	TGTGCCAGCAGCCCAGGACAGGGAAGGTATCAGCCCCAGCATTTT	CASSPGQGRYQPQHF
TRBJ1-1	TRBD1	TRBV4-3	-	TGCGCCAGCAGCCAGGGAACGACAGGGGGCACTGAAGCTTTCTTT	CASSQGTTGGTEAFF
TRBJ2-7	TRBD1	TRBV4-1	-	TGCGCCAGCAGCCAGGGACAGGGAGGAACCTTTTACGAGCAGTACTTC	CASSQGQGGTFYEQYF
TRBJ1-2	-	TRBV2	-	TGTGCCAGCAGCGACTATGGCTACACCTTC	CASSDYGYTF
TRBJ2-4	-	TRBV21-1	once	TGTGCCAGCAGCGAAACCCCACAGGGTAAAAACATTCAGTACTTC	CASSETPQGKNIQYF
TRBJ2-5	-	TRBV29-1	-	TGCAGCGTTGAAGGTCAGGGAGAGACCCAGTACTTC	CSVEGQGETQYF
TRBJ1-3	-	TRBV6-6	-	TGTGTTTGTACCCCGGACTTCTCGCTCCGAAACACCATATATTTT	CVCTPDFSLRNTIYF
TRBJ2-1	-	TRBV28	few	TGTGCCAGCAGTTTCGGGGGAGGGGGCTCCTACAATGAGCAGTTCTTC	CASSFGGGGSYNEQFF
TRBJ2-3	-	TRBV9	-	TGTGCCAGCAGCGTAGGAGGGAAAGATACGCAGTATTTT	CASSVGGKDTQYF
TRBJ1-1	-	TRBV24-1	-	TGTGCCACCAGTACAAAGTGGAGGGGAAGGACTGAAGCTTTCTTT	CATSTKWRGRTEAFF
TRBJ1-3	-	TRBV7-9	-	TGTGCCAGCAGCTCAGGACAGAGCTCTGGAAACACCATATATTTT	CASSSGQSSGNTIYF
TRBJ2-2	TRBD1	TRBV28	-	TGTGCCAGCAGTTTAGGGACAGCGAACACCGGGGAGCTGTTTTTT	CASSLGTANTGELFF
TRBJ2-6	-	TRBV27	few	TGTGCCAGCAGTTTAGTAGGGGCTGGGGCCAACGTCCTGACTTTC	CASSLVGAGANVLTF
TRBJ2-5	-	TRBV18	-	TGTGCCAGCTCACCAACGGACACCCAAGAGACCCAGTACTTC	CASSPTDTQETQYF